A selection of T cell receptor beta chains follows, all from one sample in a study of radiation and T cells in renal cell carcinoma. Using immunoSEQ multiplex PCR, the repertoire was profiled, and TCRdb retains in-frame clones only, with some absent. The sample consists of 15,000 to 18,000 clones, around 60% of them appearing once. Specimen: tumor tissue, collected from a patient whose treatment was nephrectomy without radiotherapy. The receptors were sampled from a man aged 50-60 years with renal cell carcinoma. CDR3s include the opening cysteine and the closing phenylalanine or tryptophan. D genes are given only for firm matches. The listing skips clone size in some rows; elsewhere it reads once, few, many or a size class.

clone_size d_call j_call v_call cdr3_nt cdr3_aa
- TRBD2 TRBJ2-1 TRBV7-3 TGTGCCAGCAGCTTATTTAGCGGGGGGCAAGACAATGAGCAGTTCTTC CASSLFSGGQDNEQFF
- TRBD1 TRBJ2-7 TRBV5-6 TGTGCCAGCAGCTTGGGGGGACAGGGAGTGGACGAGCAGTACTTC CASSLGGQGVDEQYF
few TRBD2 TRBJ2-7 TRBV15 TGTGCCACCAGCAGAGATCTTAGCGGGGCTACTGGCGAGCAGTACTTC CATSRDLSGATGEQYF
- TRBD1 TRBJ1-1 TRBV19 TGTGCCAGTAGTGACTGGACAGGGATGAACACTGAAGCTTTCTTT CASSDWTGMNTEAFF
- TRBD1 TRBJ2-7 TRBV29-1 TGCAGCGTTGTTTGGGACAGCCCCTACGAGCAGTACTTC CSVVWDSPYEQYF
once - TRBJ2-7 TRBV6-5 TGTGCCAGCAGGGCTTTGGCCGAGCAGTACTTC CASRALAEQYF
medium-sized - TRBJ2-7 TRBV10-1 TGCGCCAGCAGTGAAGCAGGGTCGGACGAGCAGTACTTC CASSEAGSDEQYF
- - TRBJ2-1 TRBV6-1 TGTGCCAGCAGTGACAGTCTAGGAAAGGTCCATTCCTACAATGAGCAGTTCTTC CASSDSLGKVHSYNEQFF
- - TRBJ1-3 TRBV25-1 TGTGCCAGCAGAGATGACAGAGGCTCTGGAAACACCATATATTTT CASRDDRGSGNTIYF
- - TRBJ1-2 TRBV29-1 TGCAGCGTTGAAGATTTTAAGGGTGATGACTACTATGGCTACACCTTC CSVEDFKGDDYYGYTF
few TRBD1 TRBJ2-1 TRBV6-5 TGTGCCAGCAGTACCCGGGACAGGGGGTTTTGGGAGCAGTTCTTC CASSTRDRGFWEQFF
medium-sized - TRBJ1-2 TRBV18 TGTGCCAGCTCACCACTTTCCCCCAGGGGACCGCACGTCTATGGCTACACCTTC CASSPLSPRGPHVYGYTF
- - TRBJ1-6 TRBV5-4 TGTGCCAGCAGCTTGGGGGAGGCACCCCTCCACTTT CASSLGEAPLHF
- - TRBJ1-2 TRBV2 TGTGCCAGCAGTGAAGCCCCAGGAGACGCTAACTATGGCTACACCTTC CASSEAPGDANYGYTF
- - TRBJ1-1 TRBV6-5 TGTGCCAGCAGCCTACAGGGAGGGGGTACTGAAGCTTTCTTT CASSLQGGGTEAFF
- - TRBJ2-7 TRBV18 TGTGCCAGCTCACCCCCACTCTCCTACGAGCAGTACTTC CASSPPLSYEQYF
- - TRBJ1-2 TRBV19 TGTGCCAGTAGTATTGAGGCAGGGGCCGACTTCCACTATGGCTACACCTTC CASSIEAGADFHYGYTF
- - TRBJ2-7 TRBV5-1 TGCGCCAGCAAGCTTAGTTTCGGCGCTGCCTCCTACGAGCAGTACTTC CASKLSFGAASYEQYF
few - TRBJ1-4 TRBV27 TGTGCCAGCAGTTTAACCCCGGGACGGGTGAATGAAAAACTGTTTTTT CASSLTPGRVNEKLFF
many TRBD2 TRBJ2-1 TRBV4-1 TGCGCCAGCAGCCAAGAAGAGCTAGCGGGGATAGAGTTCTTC CASSQEELAGIEFF